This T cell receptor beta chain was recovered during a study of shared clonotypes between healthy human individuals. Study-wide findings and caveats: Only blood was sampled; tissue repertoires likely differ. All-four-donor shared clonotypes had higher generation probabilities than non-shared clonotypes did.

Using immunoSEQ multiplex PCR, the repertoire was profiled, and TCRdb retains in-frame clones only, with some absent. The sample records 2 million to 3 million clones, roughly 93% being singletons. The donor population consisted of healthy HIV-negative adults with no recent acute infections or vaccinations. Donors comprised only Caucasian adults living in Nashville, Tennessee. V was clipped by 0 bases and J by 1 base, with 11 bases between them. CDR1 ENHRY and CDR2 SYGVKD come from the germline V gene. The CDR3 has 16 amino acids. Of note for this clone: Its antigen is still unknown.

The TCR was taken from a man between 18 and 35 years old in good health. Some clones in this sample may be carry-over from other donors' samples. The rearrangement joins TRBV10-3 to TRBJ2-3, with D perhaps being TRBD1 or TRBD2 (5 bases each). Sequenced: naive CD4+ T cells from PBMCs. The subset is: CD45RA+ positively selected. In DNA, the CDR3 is TGTGCCATCAGTGAGTCGGGGCGAGGGGGCACAGATACGCAGTATTTT. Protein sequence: CAISESGRGGTDTQYF.